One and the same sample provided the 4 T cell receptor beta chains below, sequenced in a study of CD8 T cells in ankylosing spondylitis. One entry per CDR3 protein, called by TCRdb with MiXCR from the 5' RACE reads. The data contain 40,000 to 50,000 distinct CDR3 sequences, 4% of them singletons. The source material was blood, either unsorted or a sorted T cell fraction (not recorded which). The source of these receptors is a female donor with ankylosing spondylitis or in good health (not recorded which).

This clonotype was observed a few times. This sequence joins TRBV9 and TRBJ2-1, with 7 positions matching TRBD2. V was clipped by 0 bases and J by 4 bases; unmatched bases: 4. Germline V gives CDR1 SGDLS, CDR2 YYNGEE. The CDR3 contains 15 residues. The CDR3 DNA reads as TGTGCCAGCAGCGTAGAGGGACTATCTTACAATGAGCAGTTCTTC. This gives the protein CASSVEGLSYNEQFF.

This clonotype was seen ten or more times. CDR3: CASSVGENNEQFF. CDR3 bases: TGTGCCAGCAGCGTAGGGGAGAACAATGAGCAGTTCTTC. This chain connects TRBV9 to TRBJ2-1; possible D gene TRBD2, 5 bases. Deletions cut 0 bases from V and 5 bases from J, with 6 bases between. CDR3 length: 13 amino acids. The germline CDR1 and CDR2 sequences are SGDLS and YYNGEE.

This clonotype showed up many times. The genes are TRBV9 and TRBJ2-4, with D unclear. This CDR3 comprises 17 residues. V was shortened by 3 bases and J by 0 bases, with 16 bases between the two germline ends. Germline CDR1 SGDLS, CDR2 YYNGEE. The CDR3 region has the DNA TGTGCCAGCAGCGCCCCCCGGAACGTCCCAGCCAAAAACATTCAGTACTTC. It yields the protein CASSAPRNVPAKNIQYF.

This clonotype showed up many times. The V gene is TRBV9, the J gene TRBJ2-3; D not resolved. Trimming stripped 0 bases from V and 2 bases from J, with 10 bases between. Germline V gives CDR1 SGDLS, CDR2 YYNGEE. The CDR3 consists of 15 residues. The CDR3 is CASSVGVLLTDTQYF. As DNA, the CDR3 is TGTGCCAGCAGCGTAGGGGTACTGCTCACAGATACGCAGTATTTT.